This T cell receptor (beta chain) was identified in a study of blood T cell repertoires in COVID-19. Here immunoSEQ multiplex PCR was the method, and the copy in TCRdb shows in-frame clones only, minus some. The sample has fewer than 65,000 clones, more than 90% seen once. J gave up 5 bases and V 7 bases, and 12 bases lay outside the gene matches. Germline CDR1 is KGHDR and CDR2 is SFDVKD. CDR3 length equals 18 residues. Sequencing used peripheral blood. The receptor was isolated from a human donor in a cohort sampled during active COVID-19. The V and J genes are TRBV24-1 and TRBJ2-5, with 16 positions matching TRBD2. The CDR3: CATSPLPGLAGGSETQYF. The CDR3 region has the DNA TGTGCCACCAGCCCGCTACCGGGACTAGCGGGAGGGAGTGAGACCCAGTACTTC.